This T cell receptor (beta chain) was sequenced for a study of blood T cell repertoires in COVID-19. Study at large: COVID-19 samples, acute and convalescent, were from the United States, Italy and Spain.

Authors' methods: Reference gene primers were amplified, and this amplification served to estimate nucleated cell counts. Generated by immunoSEQ multiplex PCR, the TCRdb table keeps only in-frame clones and is missing some. D and trimming come from the DNA, and the V and J calls and clone size come from that table. The sample has over 200,000 clones, about 90% seen once. The CDR3 runs 15 residues. V was pared by 0 bases and J by 5 bases, with 14 bases between. Germline V gene data show CDR1 as ENHRY and CDR2 as SYGVKD. Participants were aged roughly 18 to 90 years, lived in roughly 25 US areas, and enrolled virtually. Grouping used clinical history reported by participants in a survey and questionnaire.

The sequenced sample was PBMCs or T cells enriched from blood (not recorded which). This TCR came from a human donor in a cohort exposed to, infected with or recovered from COVID-19 (not recorded which). The donor label of this sample is uncertain. V is TRBV10-3 and J is TRBJ2-7, with TRBD2 as a possible D gene (6 bases). CDR3 DNA: TGTGCCATCAGTGAGTCGACGGCTAGCGATCACGAGCAGTACTTC. This codes for CAISESTASDHEQYF.